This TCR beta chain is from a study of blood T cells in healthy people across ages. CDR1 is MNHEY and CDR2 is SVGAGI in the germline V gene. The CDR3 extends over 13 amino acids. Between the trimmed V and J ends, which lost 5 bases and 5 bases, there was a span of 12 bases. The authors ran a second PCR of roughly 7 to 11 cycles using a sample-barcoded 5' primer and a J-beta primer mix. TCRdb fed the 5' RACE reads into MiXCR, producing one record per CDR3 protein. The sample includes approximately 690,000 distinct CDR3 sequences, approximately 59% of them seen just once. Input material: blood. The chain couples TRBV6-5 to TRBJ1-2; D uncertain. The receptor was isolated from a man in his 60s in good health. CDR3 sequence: CASSTTGLYGYTF. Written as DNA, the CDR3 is TGTGCCAGCAGTACCACGGGCCTGTATGGCTACACCTTC.